What follows describes a single TCR beta chain. Its specificity is unknown. Germline-derived CDR1 and CDR2 are SNHLY and FYNNEI. The CDR3 consists of 13 residues. V was clipped by 5 bases and J by 4 bases, with 10 bases between them. This sample stems from a study of somatic mutations in cytotoxic T cells in rheumatoid arthritis. Whole-study results and caveats: Multiple comparisons were not accounted for in the slight TRBV07 underrepresentation seen in rheumatoid arthritis patients. Patients with a largest CD8+ clone exceeding 20% of CD8+ cells numbered 8 of 65.

Each population, CD4+ and CD8+ cells, was isolated by positive magnetic bead selection and checked for purity by flow cytometry. The protocol was immunoSEQ multiplex PCR, while the TCRdb copy is restricted to in-frame clones and leaves out a portion. Of 9,000 to 15,000 clones in the sample, roughly 70% are singletons; the top ten hold about 9.2%. Sequencing was performed on CD8+ T cells sorted from blood. The TCR originated in a man aged 65 to 85 in good health. V and J are TRBV2 and TRBJ2-3, with a tentative D call TRBD2 (6 bases). This CDR3 reads CASSQLASDTQYF. The CDR3 nucleotides are TGTGCCAGCAGTCAACTAGCATCAGATACGCAGTATTTT.